The next 6 T cell receptor beta chains were all read from a single sample in a study of T cell clonality in common variable immunodeficiency. General study results and limits: In common variable immunodeficiency, TCR beta chains reportedly carried fewer deletions and N-nucleotide insertions.

Generated by immunoSEQ multiplex PCR, the TCRdb table keeps only in-frame clones and is missing some. This repertoire lists around 21,000 clones without singletons; 2% to 3% sits in the top ten. No antigen is known for these receptors. The sample consisted of peripheral blood mononuclear cells. The source of these receptors is a human donor with common variable immunodeficiency.

As regards this clone: The read finishes 3 residues shy of the CDR3 end, and the germline J gene is used to complete it. The rearrangement links TRBV18 to TRBJ2-2; 14 nucleotides align to TRBD2. The CDR3 covers 16 residues. The germline gives CDR1 KGHSH, CDR2 LQKENI. With V trimmed by 6 bases and J by 0 bases, 0 bases remained unmatched. The CDR3 loop reads CASSTSGGANTGELFF. The sequenced CDR3 bases are TGTGCCAGCTCGACTAGCGGGGGGGCGAACACCGGGGAG.

Comments on this clone: Sequencing ends 3 residues short of the CDR3 end; the germline J gene provides the rest. The chain couples TRBV6-1 to TRBJ1-1; 7 positions agree with TRBD1. Germline loops: CDR1 MNHNS, CDR2 SASEGT. The ends lost 3 bases at V and 1 base at J; junction bases unmatched: 8. CDR3 length equals 16 residues. The sequenced part of the CDR3 DNA is TGTGCCAGCAGTGAGCTACGAAGGGGGCCGAACACTGAA. Translation: CASSELRRGPNTE. The complete CDR3 sequence is CASSELRRGPNTEAFF.

In regard to this clone: The junction departs from the called germline gene at one end, perhaps through a read error. The read finishes 3 residues shy of the CDR3 end, and the germline J gene is used to complete it. This chain joins TRBV18 and TRBJ2-3; D not resolved. CDR1 is KGHSH and CDR2 is LQKENI in the germline V gene. The length of the CDR3 is 13 residues. CDR3 DNA (partial): TGTGCCAGCTCACCACCTAGCATAGATACG. Translated, it gives CASSPPSIDT. The CDR3 as a whole reads CASSPPSIDTQYF.

In this sample, this clone turned up a few times. Incomplete CDR3 DNA: TGTGCCAGCAGCCTCTTACAGGTCGGCACCGGGGAG. This codes for CASSLLQVGTGE. In full, the CDR3 is CASSLLQVGTGELFF. This rearrangement joins TRBV7-2 to TRBJ2-2; a possible D gene is TRBD1 (5 bases). The read stops 3 residues short of the end of the CDR3; the missing end is completed from the germline J gene. CDR3 length: 15 amino acids. Trimming removed 5 bases from V and 4 bases from J, with 14 bases in between. Germline V CDR1 and CDR2: SGHTA, FQGNSA.

This clone was found a few times. The read terminates 3 residues before the CDR3 end, so the remaining end is supplied by the germline J gene. The gene calls are TRBV6-1 and TRBJ2-1; D ambiguous. This CDR3 has 15 amino acids. V shed 5 bases and J shed 0 bases, with 11 bases lying between them. Germline CDR1 MNHNS, CDR2 SASEGT. CDR3 sequence: CASSQDLRSYNEQFF. The CDR3 DNA, read in part, is TGTGCCAGCAGTCAAGACCTACGCTCCTACAATGAG.

By share, this clone counts as medium-sized. Read coverage stops 3 residues before the CDR3 terminus; the germline J gene supplies the remainder. The sample carries other DNA sequences with the same CDR3. The rearrangement uses TRBV4-2 and TRBJ2-6; possible D gene TRBD1, 7 bases. Trimming removed 4 bases at V and 3 bases at J, with 19 bases between. Germline V gene data show CDR1 as LGHNA and CDR2 as YNFKEQ. This CDR3 spans 18 amino acids. CDR3 residues: CASSPGGRGALGANVLTF. The covered CDR3 bases are TGTGCCAGCAGCCCTGGGGGCAGGGGGGCCCTTGGGGCCAACGTC.